These 30 T cell receptor beta chains originate from one sample sequenced in a study of blood T cell repertoires in COVID-19. The assay was immunoSEQ multiplex PCR, and TCRdb's table has in-frame clones only and misses some. The sample holds tens of thousands of clones; around nine tenths are singletons and the top ten take roughly 23%. The sequenced material came from peripheral blood. The receptor source for this set is a woman aged 50 to 65 with active or convalescent COVID-19.

This chain joins TRBV18 and TRBJ1-4, with 8 bases fitting TRBD1. The germline CDR1 and CDR2 sequences are KGHSH and LQKENI. Trimming at V came to 1 base and at J to 6 bases, leaving 4 bases not matched to a gene. CDR3 length equals 15 residues. The CDR3 nucleotides are TGTGCCAGCTCACCACTAACAGGGGGTGATGAAAAACTGTTTTTT. Translation gives CASSPLTGGDEKLFF.

The chain uses TRBV7-9 and TRBJ2-7; tentative D call: TRBD2 (7 bases). Trimming pared 1 base from V and 3 bases from J, leaving 22 bases between. Per the germline V gene, CDR1 is SEHNR and CDR2 is FQNEAQ (reference sequence). The CDR3 length is 18 residues. The CDR3 loop is CASSLGGNPGGGHYEQYF. CDR3 DNA sequence: TGTGCCAGCAGCTTAGGGGGCAACCCTGGGGGGGGCCACTACGAGCAGTACTTC.

This clone has just one count. The genes are TRBV5-4 and TRBJ2-4; D might be TRBD1 (6 bases). The length of the CDR3 is 14 residues. The V gene lost 0 bases and the J gene lost 5 bases, with 9 bases spanning the gap. The germline V gene encodes CDR1 SGHNT and CDR2 YYREEE (reference sequence). The CDR3 sequence: CASSLVEGENIQYF. Written as DNA, the CDR3 is TGTGCCAGCAGCTTGGTTGAGGGGGAAAACATTCAGTACTTC.

This CDR3 is CASSSGAGGAYEQYF. CDR3 DNA: TGCGCCAGCAGCTCTGGGGCGGGAGGGGCCTACGAGCAGTACTTC. The V gene is TRBV5-1, the J gene TRBJ2-7, with 9 bases lining up with TRBD2. Unmatched junction bases numbered 6, after V lost 3 bases and J lost 2 bases. CDR1 and CDR2 (germline): SGHRS, YFSETQ. The CDR3 spans 15 residues.

The sample holds a few counts of this clone. J is TRBJ1-1 and V is TRBV9; D not resolved. Trimming stripped 0 bases from V and 2 bases from J, with 8 bases between. This CDR3 region has 14 residues. Per the germline V gene, CDR1 is SGDLS and CDR2 is YYNGEE. Written as DNA, the CDR3 is TGTGCCAGCAGCGTAGTGGGGAGCAACACTGAAGCTTTCTTT. It specifies CASSVVGSNTEAFF.

The V call is TRBV9, the J call TRBJ2-3; the match to TRBD1 covers 8 bases. V lost 3 bases and J lost 2; bases outside the gene matches: 8. There are 16 residues in the CDR3. Germline lookup yields CDR1 SGDLS and CDR2 YYNGEE. CDR3 DNA sequence: TGTGCCAGCAGCGGACCCACAGGGGGGCACACAGATACGCAGTATTTT. Translation gives CASSGPTGGHTDTQYF.

J is TRBJ2-7 and V is TRBV6-5, with 8 positions matching TRBD2. Germline V gives CDR1 MNHEY, CDR2 SVGAGI. The CDR3 runs 13 residues. The trim removed 6 bases at V and 6 bases at J, leaving 7 bases unmatched. The CDR3 reads CASSLGGEGEQYF. The CDR3, as DNA: TGTGCCAGCAGCCTCGGGGGGGAAGGCGAGCAGTACTTC.

The V call is TRBV5-1, the J call TRBJ1-2, with TRBD1 matching 9 bases. The V segment lost 1 base and the J segment 2 bases; nucleotides outside the gene matches: 6. The CDR3 totals 16 residues. CDR1 and CDR2 (germline): SGHRS, YFSETQ. The CDR3, as DNA: TGCGCCAGCAGCTTGTGGGGGACAGGGACAAACTATGGCTACACCTTC. Translation gives CASSLWGTGTNYGYTF. Complete variable domain (other parts from reference TRBV5-1 and TRBJ1-2): KAGVTQTPRYLIKTRGQQVTLSCSPISGHRSVSWYQQTPGQGLQFLFEYFSETQRNKGNFPGRFSGRQFSNSRSEMNVSTLELGDSALYLCASSLWGTGTNYGYTFGSGTRLTVV.

The chain uses TRBV18 and TRBJ2-7; 11 bases fit TRBD2. From germline, CDR1 is KGHSH and CDR2 LQKENI. Trimming took 3 bases from V and 5 from J; bases not matched to a gene: 6. CDR3 length: 15 residues. The CDR3 sequence is CASSPGSGREDEQYF. CDR3 bases: TGTGCCAGCTCACCCGGTAGCGGGAGGGAGGACGAGCAGTACTTC.

Only one count was recorded for this clone. V usage is TRBV4-1 and J usage is TRBJ2-7; the match to TRBD1 covers 9 bases. This CDR3 region has 16 residues. J was trimmed by 5 bases and V by 5 bases; bases with no gene match: 13. Germline loops: CDR1 MGHRA, CDR2 YSYEKL. In DNA form, the CDR3 reads TGCGCCAGCAGCTCCAGTTCGGGACAGGGAAACCACGAGCAGTACTTC. Translating gives CASSSSSGQGNHEQYF.

The V gene is TRBV9, the J gene TRBJ2-2; no clear D. The CDR3 runs to 13 residues. The germline V and J ends were trimmed by 6 bases and 1 base, with 7 bases remaining between them. The germline V gene encodes CDR1 SGDLS and CDR2 YYNGEE. CDR3 loop: CASKSGNTGELFF. The CDR3 region has the DNA TGTGCCAGCAAATCCGGGAACACCGGGGAGCTGTTTTTT.

This clone appeared a few times. For the CDR3, the DNA is TGTGCCAGCAGTTTACGGACAGGGGCCTACGAGCAGTACTTC. Its translation is CASSLRTGAYEQYF. The V and J genes are TRBV27 and TRBJ2-7; 9 nucleotides match TRBD1. V shed 2 bases and J 2 bases; nucleotides not matched to a gene: 1. The germline gives CDR1 MNHEY, CDR2 SMNVEV (reference sequence). The CDR3 is made up of 14 amino acids.

In DNA form, the CDR3 reads TGTGCCAGCAGTGTTGTCAGTGAAAAACTGTTTTTT. Translating gives CASSVVSEKLFF. This chain uses TRBV2 with TRBJ1-4; D is ambiguous. V gave up 4 bases and J gave up 7 bases, with 7 bases separating them. Germline CDR1 reads SNHLY; CDR2 reads FYNNEI. This CDR3 is built from 12 residues.

The chain carries TRBV10-1 and TRBJ2-3; possibly TRBD1 for D (5 bases). The CDR3 covers 13 residues. Deletions cut 4 bases from V and 4 bases from J, with 9 bases between. Per the germline V gene, CDR1 is WNHNN and CDR2 is SYGVQD (reference sequence). The CDR3 sequence is CASSGGFADTQYF. The CDR3 DNA reads TGCGCCAGCAGTGGGGGCTTTGCAGATACGCAGTATTTT.

The gene calls are TRBV6-5 and TRBJ1-5; maybe TRBD1 (5 bases). The germline CDR1 and CDR2 sequences are MNHEY and SVGAGI. This CDR3 has 15 amino acids. Trimming removed 6 bases at V and 5 bases at J, with 17 bases between. CDR3 bases: TGTGCCAGCAGCCCCGGGACTTTGGGGGATCAGCCCCAGCATTTT. It yields the protein CASSPGTLGDQPQHF.

The gene calls are TRBV5-8 and TRBJ1-2, with 8 bases aligning to TRBD1. The CDR3 runs to 14 residues. Germline V gene sequence: CDR1 SGHTS, CDR2 YDEGEE. J gave up 7 bases and V 0 bases, and 5 bases lay outside the gene matches. CDR3 bases: TGTGCCAGCAGCTTGGGGGACAGGAAGACTGGCTACACCTTC. Its translation: CASSLGDRKTGYTF.

V is TRBV28 and J is TRBJ2-5; TRBD1 agrees at 7 bases. V dropped 7 bases and J dropped 0; count of bases not matched to a gene: 11. Germline CDR1 reads MDHEN; CDR2 reads SYDVKM. CDR3 length: 16 residues. The CDR3, as DNA: TGTGCCAGCACCGGACCCGGGGACAGCCACCAAGAGACCCAGTACTTC. Its protein product is CASTGPGDSHQETQYF.

The V call is TRBV19, the J call TRBJ2-7; weak D call: TRBD1 (5 bases). V gave up 3 bases and J gave up 6 bases, with 12 bases separating them. Germline CDR1 is LNHDA and CDR2 is SQIVND (reference sequence). This CDR3 spans 13 amino acids. The CDR3 sequence is CASSIRQGGEQYF. The DNA of the CDR3 is TGTGCCAGTAGTATCCGCCAGGGTGGCGAGCAGTACTTC.

The chain combines TRBV6-5 with TRBJ2-7; tentatively, D is TRBD2 (6 bases). Germline-derived CDR1 and CDR2 are MNHEY and SVGAGI. The CDR3 sequence is 16 residues long. Deletions cut 0 bases from V and 7 bases from J, with 19 bases between. CDR3 residues: CASSYSTRVQSGEQYF. The CDR3 nucleotides are TGTGCCAGCAGTTACTCGACCCGGGTCCAAAGCGGGGAGCAGTACTTC.

The chain combines TRBV7-2 with TRBJ2-7, with 9 bases lining up with TRBD1. V shed 4 bases, J shed 4 bases, and the junction held 14 bases outside the gene matches. CDR1 SGHTA and CDR2 FQGNSA come from the germline V gene. The CDR3 is 17 residues long. The DNA of the CDR3 is TGTGCCAGCAGCTATAAGTTCTGGGACAGGGAGGTTTACGAGCAGTACTTC. This gives the protein CASSYKFWDREVYEQYF. Drawing the rest from reference TRBV7-2 and TRBJ2-7, the complete variable domain is GAGVSQSPSNKVTEKGKDVELRCDPISGHTALYWYRQSLGQGLEFLIYFQGNSAPDKSGLPSDRFSAERTGGSVSTLTIQRTQQEDSAVYLCASSYKFWDREVYEQYFGPGTRLTVT.

Here the CDR3 reads CASSDGTGYRGYTF. The CDR3 bases are TGTGCCAGCAGTGATGGGACAGGGTACCGTGGCTACACCTTC. This chain uses TRBV6-1 with TRBJ1-2, with 9 bases lining up with TRBD1. Trimming took 3 bases from V and 7 from J; bases not matched to a gene: 6. Germline V gene lookup returns CDR1 MNHNS and CDR2 SASEGT. This CDR3 has 14 amino acids.

This sequence joins TRBV23-1 and TRBJ1-3; TRBD1 is a possible D gene (5 bases). TRBV23-1 is annotated as an ORF whose role is uncertain. V was clipped by 2 bases and J by 4 bases, with 15 bases between them. The CDR3 extends over 16 amino acids. The CDR3 loop reads CASSQKGATIGNTIYF. The CDR3 region has the DNA TGCGCCAGCAGTCAAAAAGGGGCTACTATCGGAAACACCATATATTTT.

The rearrangement uses TRBV27 and TRBJ2-7; the match to TRBD2 covers 7 bases. The germline CDR1 and CDR2 sequences are MNHEY and SMNVEV (reference sequence). This CDR3 is 16 amino acids long. Unmatched junction bases numbered 9, after V lost 1 base and J lost 3 bases. The CDR3 DNA reads as TGTGCCAGCAGTTTATTCGGTACTAGCGCTTACTACGAGCAGTACTTC. It translates to CASSLFGTSAYYEQYF.

The chain uses TRBV29-1 and TRBJ1-2; D may be TRBD1 (6 bases). V was trimmed by 7 bases and J by 2 bases, leaving 8 bases between them. CDR3 size: 11 residues. CDR1 is SQVTM and CDR2 is ANQGSEA in the germline V gene. The CDR3 DNA reads TGCAGCGCCGGACAGAACTATGGCTACACCTTC. Protein sequence: CSAGQNYGYTF.

The chain employs TRBV14 and TRBJ1-6, with 7 bases lining up with TRBD1. V was clipped by 6 bases and J by 6 bases; unmatched bases: 8. Germline V gene sequence: CDR1 SGHDN, CDR2 FVKESK. This CDR3 region has 15 residues. CDR3: CASRSLTGINSPLHF. The CDR3 region has the DNA TGTGCCAGCAGATCCTTGACAGGGATTAATTCACCCCTCCACTTT.

The chain recombines TRBV19 with TRBJ2-3; a possible D gene is TRBD2 (5 bases). CDR3 length equals 16 residues. CDR1 is LNHDA, CDR2 SQIVND, per germline (reference sequence). Between the trimmed V and J ends, which lost 0 bases and 2 bases, there was a span of 12 bases. The CDR3 sequence is CASSIEIADYTDTQYF. CDR3 in DNA: TGTGCCAGTAGTATAGAGATAGCAGACTACACAGATACGCAGTATTTT.

CDR3 nucleotide sequence: TGCAGCGTTAGGCCCGACCGGGACAACTCCTACGAGCAGTACTTC. Translation: CSVRPDRDNSYEQYF. This chain joins TRBV29-1 and TRBJ2-7, with D possibly TRBD1 on 6 matching bases. Trimming removed 5 bases at V and 0 bases at J, with 17 bases between. CDR1 SQVTM and CDR2 ANQGSEA come from the germline V gene. The CDR3 covers 15 residues.

The chain recombines TRBV30 with TRBJ1-3; possibly TRBD1 for D (6 bases). The CDR3 has 12 residues. Germline V CDR1 and CDR2: GTSNPN, SVGIG (reference sequence). The V and J ends lost 3 bases and 8 bases respectively, with 11 bases between them. This CDR3 reads CAWRDSWDTIYF. CDR3 coding DNA: TGTGCCTGGAGGGACAGCTGGGACACCATATATTTT.

The chain is built from TRBV5-1 and TRBJ1-1; 9 bases match TRBD1. Germline V gene data show CDR1 as SGHRS and CDR2 as YFSETQ. With V trimmed by 4 bases and J by 7 bases, 8 bases remained unmatched. CDR3 length equals 14 residues. CDR3 in amino acids: CASSPLQGANEAFF. In DNA form, the CDR3 reads TGCGCCAGCAGCCCTCTACAGGGGGCTAATGAAGCTTTCTTT.

The genes are TRBV5-1 and TRBJ2-2; 7 bases line up with TRBD2. The CDR3 is 16 amino acids. Germline CDR1 reads SGHRS; CDR2 reads YFSETQ. With V trimmed by 0 bases and J by 5 bases, 7 bases remained unmatched. The CDR3 is CASSLASGAWTGELFF. The DNA of the CDR3 is TGCGCCAGCAGCTTGGCCAGCGGGGCTTGGACCGGGGAGCTGTTTTTT. Variable domain in full (rest from reference TRBV5-1 and TRBJ2-2): KAGVTQTPRYLIKTRGQQVTLSCSPISGHRSVSWYQQTPGQGLQFLFEYFSETQRNKGNFPGRFSGRQFSNSRSEMNVSTLELGDSALYLCASSLASGAWTGELFFGEGSRLTVL.